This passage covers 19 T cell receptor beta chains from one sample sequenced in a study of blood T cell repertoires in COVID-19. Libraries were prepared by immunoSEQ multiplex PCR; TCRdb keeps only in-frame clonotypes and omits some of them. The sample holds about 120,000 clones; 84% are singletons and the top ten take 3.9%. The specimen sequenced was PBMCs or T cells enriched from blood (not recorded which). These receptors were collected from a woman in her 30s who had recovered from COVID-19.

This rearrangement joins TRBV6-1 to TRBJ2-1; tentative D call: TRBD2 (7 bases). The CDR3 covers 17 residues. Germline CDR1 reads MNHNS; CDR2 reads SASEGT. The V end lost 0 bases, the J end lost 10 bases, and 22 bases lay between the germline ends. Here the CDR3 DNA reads TGTGCCAGCAGTGAAGCCCCGACTAGCTCAGGGGTGAACGAGCAGTTCTTC. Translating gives CASSEAPTSSGVNEQFF.

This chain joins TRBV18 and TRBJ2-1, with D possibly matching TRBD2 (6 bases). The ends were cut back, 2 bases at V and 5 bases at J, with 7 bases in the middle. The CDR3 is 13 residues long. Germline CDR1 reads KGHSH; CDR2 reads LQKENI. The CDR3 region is CASSPIADNEQFF. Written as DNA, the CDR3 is TGTGCCAGCTCACCAATAGCGGACAATGAGCAGTTCTTC.

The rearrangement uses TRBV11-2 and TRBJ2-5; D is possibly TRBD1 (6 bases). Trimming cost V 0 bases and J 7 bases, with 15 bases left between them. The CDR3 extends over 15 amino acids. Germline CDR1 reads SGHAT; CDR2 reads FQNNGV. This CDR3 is CASSLDHRDIGTQYF. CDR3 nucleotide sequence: TGTGCCAGCAGCTTAGACCACAGGGACATAGGGACCCAGTACTTC.

CDR3 DNA sequence: TGTGCCAGTAGTACCAGCGGACAGGGGAACTATGGCTACACCTTC. The encoded protein is CASSTSGQGNYGYTF. The gene calls are TRBV19 and TRBJ1-2, with 9 bases identical to TRBD1. With V trimmed by 4 bases and J by 2 bases, 5 bases remained unmatched. The CDR3 is made up of 15 amino acids. Germline lookup yields CDR1 LNHDA and CDR2 SQIVND (reference sequence).

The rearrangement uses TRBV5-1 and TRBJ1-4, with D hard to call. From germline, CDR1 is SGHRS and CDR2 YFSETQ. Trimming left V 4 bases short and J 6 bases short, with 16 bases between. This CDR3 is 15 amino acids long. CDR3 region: CASSTSSGGYEKLFF. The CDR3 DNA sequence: TGCGCCAGCAGCACATCCTCCGGCGGTTATGAAAAACTGTTTTTT.

The CDR3 DNA is TGTGCCAGCAGAAAACTAGCGGTAGGGGGCAATGAGCAGTTCTTC. Translated: CASRKLAVGGNEQFF. The chain combines TRBV28 with TRBJ2-1; TRBD2 matches 8 bases. The CDR3 spans 15 residues. Germline V CDR1 and CDR2: MDHEN, SYDVKM. V was pared by 6 bases and J by 6 bases, with 10 bases of the junction left unmatched.

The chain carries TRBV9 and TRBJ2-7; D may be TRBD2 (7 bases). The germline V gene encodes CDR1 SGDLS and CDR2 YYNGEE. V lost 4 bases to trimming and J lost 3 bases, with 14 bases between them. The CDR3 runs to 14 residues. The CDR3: CASSPRGAGYEQYF. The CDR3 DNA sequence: TGTGCCAGCAGCCCCCGGGGGGCGGGCTACGAGCAGTACTTC.

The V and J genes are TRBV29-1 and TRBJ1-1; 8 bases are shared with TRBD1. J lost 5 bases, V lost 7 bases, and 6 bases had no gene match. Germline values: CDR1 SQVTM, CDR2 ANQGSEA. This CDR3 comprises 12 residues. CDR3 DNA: TGCAGCGCGCACAGGGGGAGGACTGAAGCTTTCTTT. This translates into CSAHRGRTEAFF.

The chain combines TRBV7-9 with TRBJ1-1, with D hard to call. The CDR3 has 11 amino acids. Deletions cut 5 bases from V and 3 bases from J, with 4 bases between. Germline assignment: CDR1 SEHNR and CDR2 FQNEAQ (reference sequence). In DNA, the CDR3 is TGTGCCAGCAGCCCTGACACTGAAGCTTTCTTT. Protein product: CASSPDTEAFF.

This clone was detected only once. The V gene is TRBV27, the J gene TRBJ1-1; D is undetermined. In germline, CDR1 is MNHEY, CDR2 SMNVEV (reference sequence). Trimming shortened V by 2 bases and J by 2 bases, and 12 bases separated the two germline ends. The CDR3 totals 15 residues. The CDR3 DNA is TGTGCCAGCAGTTTAAGGTCCGGGTTCAACACTGAAGCTTTCTTT. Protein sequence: CASSLRSGFNTEAFF.

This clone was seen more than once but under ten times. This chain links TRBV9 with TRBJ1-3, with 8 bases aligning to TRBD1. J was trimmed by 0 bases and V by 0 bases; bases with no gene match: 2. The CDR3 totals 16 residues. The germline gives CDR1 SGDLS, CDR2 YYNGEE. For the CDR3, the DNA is TGTGCCAGCAGCGTAGCGGGACAGGTCTCTGGAAACACCATATATTTT. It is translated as CASSVAGQVSGNTIYF.

CDR3 amino acids: CASSQVQGSSGNTIYF. DNA for the CDR3: TGCGCCAGCAGCCAAGTACAGGGAAGCTCTGGAAACACCATATATTTT. The chain uses TRBV4-3 and TRBJ1-3; a possible D gene is TRBD1 (6 bases). V was pared by 1 base and J by 0 bases, with 10 bases between. Per germline, CDR1 LGHNA and CDR2 YSLEER. The CDR3 runs 16 residues.

CDR3 sequence (DNA): TGTGCCAGCAGTTGGACAGGGATCACAACCTACGAGCAGTACTTC. This sequence encodes CASSWTGITTYEQYF. The chain joins TRBV5-5 to TRBJ2-7; 8 bases line up with TRBD1. Trimming at V came to 5 bases and at J to 2 bases, leaving 9 bases not matched to a gene. This CDR3 contains 15 residues. Germline V gene lookup returns CDR1 SGHKS and CDR2 YYEKEE (reference sequence).

Here the CDR3 DNA reads TGCGCCAGCAGCTCCGGGACAGGGCCAAGGACCACTGAAGCTTTCTTT. Residues: CASSSGTGPRTTEAFF. J is TRBJ1-1 and V is TRBV5-1; 9 nucleotides align to TRBD1. CDR3 length equals 16 residues. The ends lost 3 bases at V and 4 bases at J; junction bases unmatched: 10. From germline, CDR1 is SGHRS and CDR2 YFSETQ.

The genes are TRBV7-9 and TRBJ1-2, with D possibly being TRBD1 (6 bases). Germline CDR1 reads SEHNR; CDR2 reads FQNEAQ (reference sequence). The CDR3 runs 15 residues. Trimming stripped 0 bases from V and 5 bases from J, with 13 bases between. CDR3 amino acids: CASSLAGAGEYGYTF. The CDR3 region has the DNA TGTGCCAGCAGCTTAGCTGGGGCAGGGGAATATGGCTACACCTTC.

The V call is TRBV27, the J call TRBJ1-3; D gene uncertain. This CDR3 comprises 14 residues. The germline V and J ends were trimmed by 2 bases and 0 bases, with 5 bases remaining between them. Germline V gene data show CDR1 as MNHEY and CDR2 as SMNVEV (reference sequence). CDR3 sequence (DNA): TGTGCCAGCAGTTTAAGTAGCTCTGGAAACACCATATATTTT. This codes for CASSLSSSGNTIYF.

CDR3 region: CASRRRPSGNTEAFF. DNA for the CDR3: TGTGCCAGCCGACGCCGACCATCGGGTAACACTGAAGCTTTCTTT. This chain connects TRBV5-5 to TRBJ1-1; D not certain. The CDR3 runs to 15 residues. Trimming shortened V by 7 bases and J by 2 bases, and 18 bases separated the two germline ends. Germline CDR1 is SGHKS and CDR2 is YYEKEE (reference sequence).

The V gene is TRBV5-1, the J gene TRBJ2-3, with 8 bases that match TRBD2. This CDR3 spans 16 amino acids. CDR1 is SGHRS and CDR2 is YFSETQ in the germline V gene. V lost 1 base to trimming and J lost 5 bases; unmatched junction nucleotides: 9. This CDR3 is CASSLSSSGWGDTQYF. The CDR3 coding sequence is TGCGCCAGCAGCTTGAGCTCTAGCGGGTGGGGAGATACGCAGTATTTT.

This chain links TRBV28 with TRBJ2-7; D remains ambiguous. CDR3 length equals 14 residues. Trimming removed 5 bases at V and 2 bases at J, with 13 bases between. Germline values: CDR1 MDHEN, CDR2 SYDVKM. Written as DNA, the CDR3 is TGTGCCAGCAGTCCCCTGAGTAGCACCTACGAGCAGTACTTC. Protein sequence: CASSPLSSTYEQYF.